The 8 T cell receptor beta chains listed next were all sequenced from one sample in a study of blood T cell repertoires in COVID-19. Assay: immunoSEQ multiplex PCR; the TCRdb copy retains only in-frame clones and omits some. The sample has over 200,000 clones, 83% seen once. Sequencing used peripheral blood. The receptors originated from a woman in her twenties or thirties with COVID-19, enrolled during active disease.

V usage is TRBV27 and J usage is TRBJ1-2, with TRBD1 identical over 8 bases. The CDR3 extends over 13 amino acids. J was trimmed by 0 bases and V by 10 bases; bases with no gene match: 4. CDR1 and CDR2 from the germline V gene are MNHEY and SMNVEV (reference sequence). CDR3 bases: TGTGCCACGAGGGGACAGGCTAACTATGGCTACACCTTC. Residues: CATRGQANYGYTF.

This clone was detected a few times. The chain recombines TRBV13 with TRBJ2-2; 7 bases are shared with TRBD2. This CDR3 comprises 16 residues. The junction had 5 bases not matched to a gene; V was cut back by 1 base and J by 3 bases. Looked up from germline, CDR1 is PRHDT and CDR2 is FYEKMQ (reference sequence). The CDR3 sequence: CASSLEASGDTGELFF. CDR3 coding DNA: TGTGCCAGCAGCTTAGAGGCTAGCGGTGACACCGGGGAGCTGTTTTTT.

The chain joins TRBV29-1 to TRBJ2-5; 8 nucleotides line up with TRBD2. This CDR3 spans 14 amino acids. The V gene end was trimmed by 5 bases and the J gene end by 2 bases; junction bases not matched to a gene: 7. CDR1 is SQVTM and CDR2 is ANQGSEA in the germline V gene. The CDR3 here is CSVRSGGAQETQYF. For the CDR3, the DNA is TGCAGCGTTCGAAGCGGGGGTGCTCAAGAGACCCAGTACTTC.

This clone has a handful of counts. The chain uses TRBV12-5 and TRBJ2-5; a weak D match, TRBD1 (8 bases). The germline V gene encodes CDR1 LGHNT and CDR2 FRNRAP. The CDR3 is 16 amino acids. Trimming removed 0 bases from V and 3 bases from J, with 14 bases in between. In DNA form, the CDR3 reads TGTGCTAGTGGTTTGGTACAGGGGGGGACAAAAGAGACCCAGTACTTC. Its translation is CASGLVQGGTKETQYF.

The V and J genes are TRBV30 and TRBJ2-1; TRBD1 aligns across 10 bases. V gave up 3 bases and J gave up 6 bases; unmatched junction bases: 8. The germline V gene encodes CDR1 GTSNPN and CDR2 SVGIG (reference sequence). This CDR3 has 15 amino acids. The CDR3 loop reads CAWRRDRGVINEQFF. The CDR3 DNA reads TGTGCCTGGAGGAGGGACAGGGGAGTAATCAATGAGCAGTTCTTC. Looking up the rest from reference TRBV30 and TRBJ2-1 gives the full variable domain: SQTIHQWPATLVQPVGSPLSLECTVEGTSNPNLYWYRQAAGRGLQLLFYSVGIGQISSEVPQNLSASRPQDRQFILSSKKLLLSDSGFYLCAWRRDRGVINEQFFGPGTRLTVL.

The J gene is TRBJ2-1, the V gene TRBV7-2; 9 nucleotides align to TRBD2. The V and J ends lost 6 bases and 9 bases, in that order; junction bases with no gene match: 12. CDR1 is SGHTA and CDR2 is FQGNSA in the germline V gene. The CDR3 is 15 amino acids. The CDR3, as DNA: TGTGCCAGCAGTGAGGGGCTAGCGGGGTCAGGTGAGCAGTTCTTC. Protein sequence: CASSEGLAGSGEQFF. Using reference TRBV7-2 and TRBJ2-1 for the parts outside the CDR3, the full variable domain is GAGVSQSPSNKVTEKGKDVELRCDPISGHTALYWYRQSLGQGLEFLIYFQGNSAPDKSGLPSDRFSAERTGGSVSTLTIQRTQQEDSAVYLCASSEGLAGSGEQFFGPGTRLTVL.

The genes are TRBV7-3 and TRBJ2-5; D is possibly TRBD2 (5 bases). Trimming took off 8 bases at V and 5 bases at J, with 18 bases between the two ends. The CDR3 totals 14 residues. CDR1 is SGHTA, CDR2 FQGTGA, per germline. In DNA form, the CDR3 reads TGTGCCAGCTCAACGAGCTCTTGGGAGGAGACCCAGTACTTC. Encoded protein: CASSTSSWEETQYF. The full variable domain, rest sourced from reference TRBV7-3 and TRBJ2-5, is GAGVSQTPSNKVTEKGKYVELRCDPISGHTALYWYRQSLGQGPEFLIYFQGTGAADDSGLPNDRFFAVRPEGSVSTLKIQRTERGDSAVYLCASSTSSWEETQYFGPGTRLLVL.

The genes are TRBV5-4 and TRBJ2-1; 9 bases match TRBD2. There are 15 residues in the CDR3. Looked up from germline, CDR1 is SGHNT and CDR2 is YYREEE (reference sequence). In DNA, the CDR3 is TGTGCTATACTTCTTAGGGGCGGGAGGGCCGTTGAGCAGTTCTTC. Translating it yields CAILLRGGRAVEQFF.